Reported below is one TCR beta chain. Its target is unknown. Looked up from germline, CDR1 is MNHNS and CDR2 is SASEGT. The length of the CDR3 is 16 residues. V trimming: 1 base; J trimming: 0 bases; junction bases outside the gene matches: 6. The sample belongs to a study of T cell repertoires in cytomegalovirus infection. Study at large: Peptides in the study included HLA-C-restricted and HLA-B-restricted CMV epitopes. Indicated by public TCR beta signatures were CMV infection and matching HLA type.

MiXCR was run by TCRdb on the reads, yielding one entry per CDR3 protein. Among approximately 150,000 distinct CDR3 sequences listed, less than 25% were seen once. Study observations and caveats: Dominating the ex vivo response were TCR beta clonotypes that were CMV-specific and HLA-C-restricted. Of the TCR beta families, the public ones yielded a cumulative frequency that identified carriers of CMV plus the relevant HLA.

The sequence came from a human donor in good health (CMV status not recorded). Some clones in this sample may be carry-over from other donors' samples. The chain employs TRBV6-1 and TRBJ2-7, with 7 bases identical to TRBD2. The material was CD8+ T cells from cultured PBMCs, obtained from culture after CMV antigen stimulation. The CDR3 DNA reads TGTGCCAGCAGTGAAGGGCCTAGCGGTCGCTCCTACGAGCAGTACTTC. Its translation is CASSEGPSGRSYEQYF.